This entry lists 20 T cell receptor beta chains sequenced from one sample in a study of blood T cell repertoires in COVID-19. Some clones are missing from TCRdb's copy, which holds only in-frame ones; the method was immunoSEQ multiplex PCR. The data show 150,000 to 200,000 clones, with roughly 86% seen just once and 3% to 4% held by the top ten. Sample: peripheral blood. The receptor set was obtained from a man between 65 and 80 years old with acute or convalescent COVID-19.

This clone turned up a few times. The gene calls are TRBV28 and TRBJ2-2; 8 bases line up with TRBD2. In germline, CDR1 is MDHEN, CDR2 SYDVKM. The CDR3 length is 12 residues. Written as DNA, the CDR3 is TGTGCTACCACGGGGGGGACCGGGGAGCTGTTTTTT. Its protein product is CATTGGTGELFF.

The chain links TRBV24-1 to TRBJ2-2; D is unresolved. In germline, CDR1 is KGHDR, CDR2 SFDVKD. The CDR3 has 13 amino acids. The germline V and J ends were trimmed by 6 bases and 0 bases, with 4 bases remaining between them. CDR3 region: CATSSSNTGELFF. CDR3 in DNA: TGTGCCACCAGTTCATCGAACACCGGGGAGCTGTTTTTT.

Here the CDR3 DNA reads TGCGCCAGCAGCTCGGCTAGCGGGATCTACAATGAGCAGTTCTTC. Protein product: CASSSASGIYNEQFF. The V call is TRBV5-1, the J call TRBJ2-1; TRBD2 agrees at 9 bases. Trimming at V came to 3 bases and at J to 3 bases, leaving 4 bases not matched to a gene. In germline, CDR1 is SGHRS, CDR2 YFSETQ. The CDR3 covers 15 residues.

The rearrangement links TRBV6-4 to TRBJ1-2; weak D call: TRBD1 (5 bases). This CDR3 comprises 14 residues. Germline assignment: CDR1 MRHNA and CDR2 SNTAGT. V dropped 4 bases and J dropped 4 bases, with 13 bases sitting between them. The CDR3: CASSAFGGSYGYTF. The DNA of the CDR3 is TGTGCCAGCAGTGCCTTCGGGGGGAGCTATGGCTACACCTTC.

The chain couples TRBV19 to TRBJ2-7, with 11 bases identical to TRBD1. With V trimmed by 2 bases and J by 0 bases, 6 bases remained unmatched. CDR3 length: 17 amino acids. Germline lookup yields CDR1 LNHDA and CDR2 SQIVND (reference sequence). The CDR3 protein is CASSIPPGQGGSYEQYF. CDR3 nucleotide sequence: TGTGCCAGTAGTATACCCCCGGGACAGGGGGGCTCCTACGAGCAGTACTTC.

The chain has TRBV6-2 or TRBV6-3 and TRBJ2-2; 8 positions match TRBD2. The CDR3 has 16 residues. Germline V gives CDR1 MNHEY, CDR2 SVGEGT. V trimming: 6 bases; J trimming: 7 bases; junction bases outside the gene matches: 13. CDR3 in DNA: TGTGCCAGCAGCCCCCTGGCGGGGGGATACTTCGGGGAGCTGTTTTTT. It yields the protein CASSPLAGGYFGELFF.

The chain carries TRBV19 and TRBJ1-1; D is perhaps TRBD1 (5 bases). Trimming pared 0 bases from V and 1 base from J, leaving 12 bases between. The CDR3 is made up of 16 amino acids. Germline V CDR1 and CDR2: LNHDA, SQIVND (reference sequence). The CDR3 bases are TGTGCCAGTAGTATAGATCGGGAGGGGTGGAACACTGAAGCTTTCTTT. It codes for CASSIDREGWNTEAFF.

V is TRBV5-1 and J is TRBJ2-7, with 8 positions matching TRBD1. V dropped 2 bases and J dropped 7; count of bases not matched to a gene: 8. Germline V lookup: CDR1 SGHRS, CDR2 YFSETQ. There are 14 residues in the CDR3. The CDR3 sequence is CASSFRQGALEQYF. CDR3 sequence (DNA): TGCGCCAGCAGCTTCCGGCAGGGGGCCTTGGAGCAGTACTTC.

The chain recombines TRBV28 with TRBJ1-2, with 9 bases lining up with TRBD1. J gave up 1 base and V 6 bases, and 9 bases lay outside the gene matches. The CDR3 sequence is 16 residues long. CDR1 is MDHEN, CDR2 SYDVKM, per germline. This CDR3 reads CASSNPGQGLNYGYTF. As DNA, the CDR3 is TGTGCCAGCAGCAACCCTGGACAGGGGCTTAACTATGGCTACACCTTC.

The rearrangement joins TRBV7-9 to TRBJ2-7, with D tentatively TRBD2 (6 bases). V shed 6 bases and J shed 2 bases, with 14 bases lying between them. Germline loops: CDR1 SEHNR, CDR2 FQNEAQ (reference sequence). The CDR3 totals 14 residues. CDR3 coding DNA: TGTGCCAGCAGAGAAATCGGGAGTCCCTACGAGCAGTACTTC. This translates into CASREIGSPYEQYF. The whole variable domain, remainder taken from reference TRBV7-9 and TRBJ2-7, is DTGVSQNPRHKITKRGQNVTFRCDPISEHNRLYWYRQTLGQGPEFLTYFQNEAQLEKSRLLSDRFSAERPKGSFSTLEIQRTEQGDSAMYLCASREIGSPYEQYFGPGTRLTVT.

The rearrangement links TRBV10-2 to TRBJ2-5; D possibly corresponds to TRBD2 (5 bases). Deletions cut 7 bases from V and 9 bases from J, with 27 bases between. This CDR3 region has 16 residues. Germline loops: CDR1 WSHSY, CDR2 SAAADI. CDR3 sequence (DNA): TGCGCCAGCAACCGAGGGAGCAGCGCCCAGTCTACGGCCCAGTACTTC. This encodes CASNRGSSAQSTAQYF.

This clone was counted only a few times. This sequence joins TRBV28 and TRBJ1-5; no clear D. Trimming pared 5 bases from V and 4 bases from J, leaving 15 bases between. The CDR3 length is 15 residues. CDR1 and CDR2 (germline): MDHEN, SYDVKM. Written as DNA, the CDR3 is TGTGCCAGCAGTCCGACCTGGGCATCGAATCAGCCCCAGCATTTT. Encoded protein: CASSPTWASNQPQHF.

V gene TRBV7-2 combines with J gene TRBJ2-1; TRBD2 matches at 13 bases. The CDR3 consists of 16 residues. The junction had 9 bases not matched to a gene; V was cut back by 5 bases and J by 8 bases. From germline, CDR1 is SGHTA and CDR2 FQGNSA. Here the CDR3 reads CASSTQGLAGEDEQFF. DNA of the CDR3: TGTGCCAGCAGCACCCAAGGACTAGCGGGGGAGGATGAGCAGTTCTTC.

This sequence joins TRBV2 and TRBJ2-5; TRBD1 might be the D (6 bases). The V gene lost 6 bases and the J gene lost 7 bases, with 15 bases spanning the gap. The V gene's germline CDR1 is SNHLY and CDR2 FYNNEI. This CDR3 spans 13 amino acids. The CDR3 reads CASRRGTEGTQYF. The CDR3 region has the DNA TGTGCCAGCAGGAGGGGGACCGAAGGGACCCAGTACTTC.

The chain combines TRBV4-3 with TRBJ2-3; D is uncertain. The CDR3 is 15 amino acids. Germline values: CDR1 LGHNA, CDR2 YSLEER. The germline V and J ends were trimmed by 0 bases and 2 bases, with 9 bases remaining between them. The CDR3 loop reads CASSQDLGNTDTQYF. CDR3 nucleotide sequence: TGCGCCAGCAGCCAAGATCTGGGCAACACAGATACGCAGTATTTT.

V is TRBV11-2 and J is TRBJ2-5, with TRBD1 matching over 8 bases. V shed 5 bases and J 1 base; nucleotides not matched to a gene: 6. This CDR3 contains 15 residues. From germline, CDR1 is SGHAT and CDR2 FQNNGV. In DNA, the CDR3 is TGTGCCAGCAGCAGGACAGGGAATCGCCAAGAGACCCAGTACTTC. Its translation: CASSRTGNRQETQYF.

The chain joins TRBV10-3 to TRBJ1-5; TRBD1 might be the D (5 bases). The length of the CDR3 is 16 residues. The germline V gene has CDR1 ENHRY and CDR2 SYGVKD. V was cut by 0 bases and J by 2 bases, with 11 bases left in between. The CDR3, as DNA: TGTGCCATCAGTGAGTCGATGGGGGGGGGCAATCAGCCCCAGCATTTT. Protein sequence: CAISESMGGGNQPQHF.

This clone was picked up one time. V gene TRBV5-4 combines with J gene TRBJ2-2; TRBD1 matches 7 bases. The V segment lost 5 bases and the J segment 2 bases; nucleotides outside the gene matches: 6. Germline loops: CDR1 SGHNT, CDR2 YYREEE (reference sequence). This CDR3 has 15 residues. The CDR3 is CASRPGQSNTGELFF. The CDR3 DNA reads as TGTGCCAGCAGACCGGGACAGTCTAACACCGGGGAGCTGTTTTTT.

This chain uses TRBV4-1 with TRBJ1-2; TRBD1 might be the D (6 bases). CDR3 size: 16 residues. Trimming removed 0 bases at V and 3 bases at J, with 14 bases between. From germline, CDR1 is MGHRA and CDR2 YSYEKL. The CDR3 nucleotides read TGCGCCAGCAGCCAAGATTTTGGGGGCGCCTACTATGGCTACACCTTC. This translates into CASSQDFGGAYYGYTF.

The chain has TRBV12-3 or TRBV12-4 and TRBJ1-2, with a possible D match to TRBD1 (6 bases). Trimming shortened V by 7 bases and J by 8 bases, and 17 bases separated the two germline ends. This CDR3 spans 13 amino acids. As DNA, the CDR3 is TGTGCCAGCACCTCCGGGGGGGCGCAAGGCTACACCTTC. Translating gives CASTSGGAQGYTF.